The source of this TCR beta chain is a study of T cells in localized non-small cell lung cancer. V was cut by 0 bases and J by 0 bases, with 9 bases left in between. The germline gives CDR1 SGDLS, CDR2 YYNGEE. This CDR3 contains 16 residues. Regarding this clone: No antigen is known for it.

Profiling relied on immunoSEQ multiplex PCR, and the TCRdb table lists in-frame clones only, not all of them. This repertoire shows about 33,000 clones, roughly 90% found once; its top ten account for about 3.9%. Study results and limitations: Tumor trailed uninvolved adjacent lung in T cell clonality, which peaked there. A median of around 52 clones ranked among the top 100 in tumor appeared in adjacent lung.

This clonotype originated in a man aged 40-75 years with stage I lung adenocarcinoma. This specimen consisted of peripheral blood, obtained before any cancer treatment. This chain uses TRBV9 with TRBJ2-2; D is possibly TRBD2 (5 bases). The CDR3 coding sequence is TGTGCCAGCAGCGTAGTAGCGATCCCGAACACCGGGGAGCTGTTTTTT. Translating gives CASSVVAIPNTGELFF.